This TCR beta chain was observed in a study of blood T cell repertoires in COVID-19. At the level of the study: The United States, Italy and Spain were the sources of the acute and convalescent COVID-19 samples. T cells, B-cell-depleted T cells, or PBMCs provided the cDNA or gDNA that served as material.

The V end was cut by 3 bases, the J end by 2 bases, with 9 bases between. The CDR3 is made up of 14 amino acids. Germline CDR1 is SGDLS and CDR2 is YYNGEE. Original processing methods: Reference gene primer amplification yielded estimated nucleated cell counts. Method: immunoSEQ multiplex PCR; TCRdb's copy keeps in-frame clones and lacks some. V, J and clone size are those of that table, while D and trimming were read from the DNA. The data contain about 180,000 clones, roughly 88% of them seen just once; the ten biggest clones take up roughly 4%. The source material was peripheral blood. The origin of this receptor is a woman in her twenties or thirties with acute or convalescent COVID-19. The chain is built from TRBV9 and TRBJ1-5, with a tentative D call TRBD1 (5 bases). DNA of the CDR3: TGTGCCAGCAGCGCGGGACTCGGCAATCAGCCCCAGCATTTT. This codes for CASSAGLGNQPQHF.